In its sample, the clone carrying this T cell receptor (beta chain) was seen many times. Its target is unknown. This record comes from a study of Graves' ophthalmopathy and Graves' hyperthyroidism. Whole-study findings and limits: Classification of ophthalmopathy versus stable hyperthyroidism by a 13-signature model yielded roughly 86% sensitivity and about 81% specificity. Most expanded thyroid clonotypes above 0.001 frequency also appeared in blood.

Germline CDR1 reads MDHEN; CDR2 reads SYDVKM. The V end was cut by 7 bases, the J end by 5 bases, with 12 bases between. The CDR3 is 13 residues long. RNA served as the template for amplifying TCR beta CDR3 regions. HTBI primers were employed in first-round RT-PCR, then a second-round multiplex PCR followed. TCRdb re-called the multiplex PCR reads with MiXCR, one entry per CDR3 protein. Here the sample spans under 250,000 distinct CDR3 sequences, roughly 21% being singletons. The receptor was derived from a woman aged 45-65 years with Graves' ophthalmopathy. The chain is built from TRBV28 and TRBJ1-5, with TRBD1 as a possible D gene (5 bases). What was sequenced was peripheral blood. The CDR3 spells CASTTTVYQPQHF. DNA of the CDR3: TGTGCCAGCACCACGACAGTGTATCAGCCCCAGCATTTT.